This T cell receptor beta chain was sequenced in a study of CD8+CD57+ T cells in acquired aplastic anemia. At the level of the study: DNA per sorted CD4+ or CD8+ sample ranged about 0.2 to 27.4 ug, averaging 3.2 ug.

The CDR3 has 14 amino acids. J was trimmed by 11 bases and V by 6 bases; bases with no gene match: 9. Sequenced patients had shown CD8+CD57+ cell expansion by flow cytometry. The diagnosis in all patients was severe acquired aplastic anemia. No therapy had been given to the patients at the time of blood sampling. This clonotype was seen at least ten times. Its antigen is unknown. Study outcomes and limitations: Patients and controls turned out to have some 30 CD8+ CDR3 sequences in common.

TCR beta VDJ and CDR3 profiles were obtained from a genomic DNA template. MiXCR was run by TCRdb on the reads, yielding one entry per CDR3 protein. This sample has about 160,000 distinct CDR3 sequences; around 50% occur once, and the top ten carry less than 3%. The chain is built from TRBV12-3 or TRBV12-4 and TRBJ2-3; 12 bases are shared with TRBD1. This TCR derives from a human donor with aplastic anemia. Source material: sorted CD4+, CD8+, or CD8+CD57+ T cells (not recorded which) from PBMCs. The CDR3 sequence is CASRLGTGGSWQYF. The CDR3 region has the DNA TGTGCCAGCAGATTGGGGACAGGGGGCTCTTGGCAGTATTTT.